The present T cell receptor (beta chain) was sequenced within a study of shared T cell receptors in the human thymus. The CDR3 extends over 13 amino acids. V gave up 6 bases and J gave up 0 bases, with 6 bases separating them. CDR1 and CDR2 from the germline V gene are LNHDA and SQIVND (reference sequence). Some clones are missing from TCRdb's copy, which holds only in-frame ones; the method was immunoSEQ multiplex PCR. Seen here are about 380,000 clones, around 95% observed once, and the top ten hold 0.015% to 0.025%. As concerns this clone: Additional DNA sequences in this sample encode the identical CDR3.

The clonotype originates from a human donor. V usage is TRBV19 and J usage is TRBJ2-1; D is undetermined. The sample was thymocytes. The CDR3 region has the DNA TGTGCCAGTAGCAATAGCTCCTACAATGAGCAGTTCTTC. Its protein is CASSNSSYNEQFF.